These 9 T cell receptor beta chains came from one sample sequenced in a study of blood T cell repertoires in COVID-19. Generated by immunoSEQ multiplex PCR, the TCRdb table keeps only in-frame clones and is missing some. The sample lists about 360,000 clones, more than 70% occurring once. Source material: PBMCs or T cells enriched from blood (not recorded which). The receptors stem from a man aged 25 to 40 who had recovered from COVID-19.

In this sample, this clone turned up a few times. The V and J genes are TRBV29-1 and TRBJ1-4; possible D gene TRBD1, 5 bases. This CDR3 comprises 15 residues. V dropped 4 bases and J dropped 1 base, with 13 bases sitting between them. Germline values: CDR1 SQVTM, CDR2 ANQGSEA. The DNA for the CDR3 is TGCAGCGTTGGATGGGGCTTCGGAACTAATGAAAAACTGTTTTTT. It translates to CSVGWGFGTNEKLFF.

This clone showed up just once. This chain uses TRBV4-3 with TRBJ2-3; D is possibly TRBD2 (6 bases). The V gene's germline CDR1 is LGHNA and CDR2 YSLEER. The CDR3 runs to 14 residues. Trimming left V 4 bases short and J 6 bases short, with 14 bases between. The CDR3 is CASSPNGLPDTQYF. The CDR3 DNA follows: TGCGCCAGCAGCCCAAATGGACTACCGGATACGCAGTATTTT.

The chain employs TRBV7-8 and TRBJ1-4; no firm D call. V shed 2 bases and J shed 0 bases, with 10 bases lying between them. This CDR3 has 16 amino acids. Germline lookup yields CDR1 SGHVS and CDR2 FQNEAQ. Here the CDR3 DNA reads TGTGCCAGCAGCTTATGGAGGGCTGCAACTAATGAAAAACTGTTTTTT. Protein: CASSLWRAATNEKLFF.

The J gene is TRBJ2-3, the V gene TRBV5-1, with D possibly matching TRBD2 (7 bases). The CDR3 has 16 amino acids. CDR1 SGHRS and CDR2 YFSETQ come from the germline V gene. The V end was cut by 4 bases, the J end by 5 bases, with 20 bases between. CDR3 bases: TGCGCCAGCAGCCTATCCCCCGCGGGGGCGGTAGATACGCAGTATTTT. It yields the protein CASSLSPAGAVDTQYF.

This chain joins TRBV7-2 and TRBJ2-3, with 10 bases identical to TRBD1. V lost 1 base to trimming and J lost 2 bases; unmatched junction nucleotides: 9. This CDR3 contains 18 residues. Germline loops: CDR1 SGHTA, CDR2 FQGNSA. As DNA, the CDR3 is TGTGCCAGCAGCTTAGGCGGGGGGACAGGGGTGATCACAGATACGCAGTATTTT. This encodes CASSLGGGTGVITDTQYF.

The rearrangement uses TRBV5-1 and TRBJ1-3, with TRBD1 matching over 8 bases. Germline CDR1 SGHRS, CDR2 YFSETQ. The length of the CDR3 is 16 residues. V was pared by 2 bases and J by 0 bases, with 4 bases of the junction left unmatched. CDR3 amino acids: CASSLPTGGSGNTIYF. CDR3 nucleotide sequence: TGCGCCAGCAGCTTACCTACAGGGGGCTCTGGAAACACCATATATTTT.

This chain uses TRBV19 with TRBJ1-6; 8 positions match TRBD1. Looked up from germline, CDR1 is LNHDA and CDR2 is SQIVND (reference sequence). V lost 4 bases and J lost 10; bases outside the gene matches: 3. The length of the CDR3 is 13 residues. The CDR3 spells CASSKDRDSPLHF. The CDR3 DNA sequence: TGTGCCAGTAGTAAGGACAGGGACTCACCCCTCCACTTT.

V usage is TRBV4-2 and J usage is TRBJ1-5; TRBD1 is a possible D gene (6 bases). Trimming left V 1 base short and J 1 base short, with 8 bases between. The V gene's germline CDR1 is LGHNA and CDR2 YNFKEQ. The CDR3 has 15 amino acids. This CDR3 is CASSQGGRSNQPQHF. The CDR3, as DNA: TGTGCCAGCAGCCAAGGGGGGCGCAGCAATCAGCCCCAGCATTTT.

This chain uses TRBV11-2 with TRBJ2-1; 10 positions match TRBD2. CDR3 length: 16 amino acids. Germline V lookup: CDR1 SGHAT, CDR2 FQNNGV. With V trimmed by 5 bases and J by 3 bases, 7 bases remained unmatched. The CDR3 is CASSVPAGGFYNEQFF. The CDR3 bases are TGTGCCAGCAGCGTACCAGCGGGGGGGTTCTACAATGAGCAGTTCTTC.